A selection of T cell receptor beta chains follows, all from one sample in a study of T cell responses to AZD1222 COVID-19 vaccine. The table came from immunoSEQ multiplex PCR; TCRdb's copy has only in-frame clones and leaves some out. Here the sample spans roughly 93,000 clones, 75% to 90% being singletons. This material consisted of peripheral blood, taken on day 0 of AZD1222 vaccination. These receptors were collected from an adult in good health. Each CDR3 is given with its conserved first and last residue. D genes are given only for firm matches. Clone size is shown for a subset of rows, as once, few, many or a class of expanded clone.

V gene: TRBV7-9; D gene: -; clone size: -; J gene: TRBJ1-5; CDR3 length: 12; CDR3 DNA: TGTGCCAGCAGCTCGGCGGATCAGCCCCAGCATTTT; CDR3 protein: CASSSADQPQHF
V gene: TRBV5-1; D gene: -; clone size: -; J gene: TRBJ2-1; CDR3 length: 14; CDR3 DNA: TGCGCCAGCAGCGACCGACAGTCAGGAGGTGAGCAGTTCTTC; CDR3 protein: CASSDRQSGGEQFF
V gene: TRBV7-7; D gene: -; clone size: -; J gene: TRBJ1-4; CDR3 length: 12; CDR3 DNA: TGTGCTAGCAGCCCAAACGGGGAAAAACTGTTTTTT; CDR3 protein: CASSPNGEKLFF
V gene: TRBV19; D gene: TRBD2; clone size: -; J gene: TRBJ2-3; CDR3 length: 16; CDR3 DNA: TGTGCCAGTAGTCTTAGCGGGAGACGTTGGACAGATACGCAGTATTTT; CDR3 protein: CASSLSGRRWTDTQYF
V gene: TRBV9; D gene: -; clone size: -; J gene: TRBJ1-6; CDR3 length: 15; CDR3 DNA: TGTGCCAGCAGCGTAGGCGGGATCAGTAATTCACCCCTCCACTTT; CDR3 protein: CASSVGGISNSPLHF
V gene: TRBV7-2; D gene: TRBD1; clone size: -; J gene: TRBJ1-6; CDR3 length: 15; CDR3 DNA: TGTGCCAGCAGCTTGGAGGGGGCGTATAATTCACCCCTCCACTTT; CDR3 protein: CASSLEGAYNSPLHF
V gene: TRBV7-9; D gene: TRBD2; clone size: -; J gene: TRBJ2-3; CDR3 length: 16; CDR3 DNA: TGTGCCAGCAGCTCGCCCCCGGGACTAGCCTTAGATACGCAGTATTTT; CDR3 protein: CASSSPPGLALDTQYF
V gene: TRBV12-5; D gene: -; clone size: -; J gene: TRBJ1-2; CDR3 length: 11; CDR3 DNA: TGTGCTAGTGAACGGGGGCTTGGCTACACCTTC; CDR3 protein: CASERGLGYTF
V gene: TRBV9; D gene: -; clone size: once; J gene: TRBJ2-5; CDR3 length: 14; CDR3 DNA: TGTGCCAGCAGCGTAGCTACGGGCGTCCAGGCCCAGTACTTC; CDR3 protein: CASSVATGVQAQYF
V gene: TRBV20-1; D gene: -; clone size: -; J gene: TRBJ1-1; CDR3 length: 11; CDR3 DNA: TGCAGTGCCCCCGCTATCACTGAAGCTTTCTTT; CDR3 protein: CSAPAITEAFF
V gene: TRBV12-3/TRBV12-4; D gene: TRBD1; clone size: once; J gene: TRBJ1-1; CDR3 length: 13; CDR3 DNA: TGTGCCAGCAGTTGGACAGGGAACACTGAAGCTTTCTTT; CDR3 protein: CASSWTGNTEAFF
V gene: TRBV7-9; D gene: TRBD2; clone size: -; J gene: TRBJ2-5; CDR3 length: 16; CDR3 DNA: TGTGCCAGCAGCAATAAACTAGCGGGAGATCGGGAGACCCAGTACTTC; CDR3 protein: CASSNKLAGDRETQYF
V gene: TRBV30; D gene: -; clone size: -; J gene: TRBJ1-2; CDR3 length: 14; CDR3 DNA: TGTGCCTGGACCCAAGGGGGGGCAGGGAACGGCTACACCTTC; CDR3 protein: CAWTQGGAGNGYTF
V gene: TRBV2; D gene: -; clone size: -; J gene: TRBJ2-3; CDR3 length: 10; CDR3 DNA: TGTGCCAGCGCCGTAGATACGCAGTATTTT; CDR3 protein: CASAVDTQYF
V gene: TRBV6-5; D gene: -; clone size: -; J gene: TRBJ1-5; CDR3 length: 12; CDR3 DNA: TGTGCCAGCAGAAGGATGGGCCTACCCCAGCATTTT; CDR3 protein: CASRRMGLPQHF
V gene: TRBV18; D gene: TRBD1; clone size: -; J gene: TRBJ2-2; CDR3 length: 15; CDR3 DNA: TGTGCCAGCTCACTCCAGGGGGCCGGCACCGGGGAGCTGTTTTTT; CDR3 protein: CASSLQGAGTGELFF
V gene: TRBV28; D gene: -; clone size: -; J gene: TRBJ2-1; CDR3 length: 14; CDR3 DNA: TGTGCCAGCAGTCGGACAAGCTCCTACAATGAGCAGTTCTTC; CDR3 protein: CASSRTSSYNEQFF
V gene: TRBV18; D gene: -; clone size: -; J gene: TRBJ1-2; CDR3 length: 12; CDR3 DNA: TGTGCCAGTTCGGAGGGGACCTATGGCTACACCTTC; CDR3 protein: CASSEGTYGYTF
V gene: TRBV7-8; D gene: -; clone size: -; J gene: TRBJ1-2; CDR3 length: 13; CDR3 DNA: TGTGCCAGCAGCCGTGACAGGTCAAGAGGCTACACCTTC; CDR3 protein: CASSRDRSRGYTF
V gene: TRBV7-9; D gene: TRBD1; clone size: -; J gene: TRBJ1-2; CDR3 length: 15; CDR3 DNA: TGTGCCAGCGGGCTTTTGGGACAGCCACACTATGGCTACACCTTC; CDR3 protein: CASGLLGQPHYGYTF
V gene: TRBV7-8; D gene: -; clone size: -; J gene: TRBJ1-2; CDR3 length: 15; CDR3 DNA: TGTGCCAGCAGCTTAGGCCCTCCGGGACAAACAGGCTACACCTTC; CDR3 protein: CASSLGPPGQTGYTF
V gene: TRBV19; D gene: TRBD2; clone size: once; J gene: TRBJ2-1; CDR3 length: 14; CDR3 DNA: TGTGCCAGTAGCCGTCTAGCGGGAGTCACACAGCAGTTCTTC; CDR3 protein: CASSRLAGVTQQFF
V gene: TRBV2; D gene: -; clone size: -; J gene: TRBJ1-5; CDR3 length: 14; CDR3 DNA: TGTGCCAGCAGTGGAGGGGCTGGCAATCAGCCCCAGCATTTT; CDR3 protein: CASSGGAGNQPQHF
V gene: TRBV7-6; D gene: -; clone size: -; J gene: TRBJ2-5; CDR3 length: 14; CDR3 DNA: TGTGCCAGCAGCTTAGATTTAGGGGTGGAGACCCAGTACTTC; CDR3 protein: CASSLDLGVETQYF